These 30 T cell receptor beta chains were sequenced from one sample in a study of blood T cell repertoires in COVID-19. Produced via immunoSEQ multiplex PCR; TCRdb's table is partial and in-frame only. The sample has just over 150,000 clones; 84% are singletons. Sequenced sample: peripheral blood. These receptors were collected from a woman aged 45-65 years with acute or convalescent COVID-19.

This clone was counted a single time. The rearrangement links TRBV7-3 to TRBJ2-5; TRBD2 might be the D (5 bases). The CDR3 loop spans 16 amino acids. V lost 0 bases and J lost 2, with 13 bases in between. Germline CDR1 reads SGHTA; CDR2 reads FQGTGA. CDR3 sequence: CASSLTGVGFQETQYF. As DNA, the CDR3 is TGTGCCAGCAGCTTAACGGGAGTCGGGTTTCAAGAGACCCAGTACTTC. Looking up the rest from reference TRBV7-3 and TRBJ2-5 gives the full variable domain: GAGVSQTPSNKVTEKGKYVELRCDPISGHTALYWYRQSLGQGPEFLIYFQGTGAADDSGLPNDRFFAVRPEGSVSTLKIQRTERGDSAVYLCASSLTGVGFQETQYFGPGTRLLVL.

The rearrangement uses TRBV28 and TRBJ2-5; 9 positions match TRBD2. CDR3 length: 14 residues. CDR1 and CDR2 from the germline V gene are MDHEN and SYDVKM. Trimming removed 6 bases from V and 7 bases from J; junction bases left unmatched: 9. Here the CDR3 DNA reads TGTGCCAGCAGCATTAGCGGGGGCGGTGGGACCCAGTACTTC. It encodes CASSISGGGGTQYF.

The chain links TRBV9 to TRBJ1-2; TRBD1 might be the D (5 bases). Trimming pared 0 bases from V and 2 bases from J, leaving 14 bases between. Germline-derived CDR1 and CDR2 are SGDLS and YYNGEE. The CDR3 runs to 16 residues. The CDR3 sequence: CASSVGAGIGNYGYTF. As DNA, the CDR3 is TGTGCCAGCAGCGTAGGAGCAGGGATCGGAAACTATGGCTACACCTTC.

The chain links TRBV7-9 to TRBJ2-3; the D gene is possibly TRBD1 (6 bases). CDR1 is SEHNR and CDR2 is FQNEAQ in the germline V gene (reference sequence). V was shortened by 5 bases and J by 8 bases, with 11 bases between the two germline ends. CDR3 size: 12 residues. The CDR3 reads CASSPTGGTQYF. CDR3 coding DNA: TGTGCCAGCAGCCCGACAGGCGGTACGCAGTATTTT. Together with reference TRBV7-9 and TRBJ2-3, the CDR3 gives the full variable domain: DTGVSQNPRHKITKRGQNVTFRCDPISEHNRLYWYRQTLGQGPEFLTYFQNEAQLEKSRLLSDRFSAERPKGSFSTLEIQRTEQGDSAMYLCASSPTGGTQYFGPGTRLTVL.

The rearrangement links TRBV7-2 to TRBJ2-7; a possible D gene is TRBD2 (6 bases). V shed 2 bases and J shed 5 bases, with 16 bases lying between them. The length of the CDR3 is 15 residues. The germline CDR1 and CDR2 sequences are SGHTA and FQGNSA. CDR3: CASSLNGILADEQYF. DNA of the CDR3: TGTGCCAGCAGCTTAAACGGTATACTAGCTGACGAGCAGTACTTC.

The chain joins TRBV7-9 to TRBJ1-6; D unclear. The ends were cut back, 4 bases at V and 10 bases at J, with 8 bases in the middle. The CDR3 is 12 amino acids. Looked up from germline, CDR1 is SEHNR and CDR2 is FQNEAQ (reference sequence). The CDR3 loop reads CASSYEWSPLHF. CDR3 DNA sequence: TGTGCCAGCAGCTACGAGTGGTCACCCCTCCACTTT.

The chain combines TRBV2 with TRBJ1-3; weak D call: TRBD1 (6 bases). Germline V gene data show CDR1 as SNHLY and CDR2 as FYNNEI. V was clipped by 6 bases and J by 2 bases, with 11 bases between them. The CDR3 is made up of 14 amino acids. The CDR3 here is CASRGGLPGNTIYF. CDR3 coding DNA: TGTGCCAGCAGAGGGGGATTACCTGGAAACACCATATATTTT.

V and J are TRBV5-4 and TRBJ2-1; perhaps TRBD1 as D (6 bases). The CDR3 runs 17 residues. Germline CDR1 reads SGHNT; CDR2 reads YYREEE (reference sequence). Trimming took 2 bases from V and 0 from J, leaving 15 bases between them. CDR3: CASSFTSGATSYNEQFF. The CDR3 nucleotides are TGTGCCAGCAGCTTTACGTCAGGGGCCACCTCCTACAATGAGCAGTTCTTC.

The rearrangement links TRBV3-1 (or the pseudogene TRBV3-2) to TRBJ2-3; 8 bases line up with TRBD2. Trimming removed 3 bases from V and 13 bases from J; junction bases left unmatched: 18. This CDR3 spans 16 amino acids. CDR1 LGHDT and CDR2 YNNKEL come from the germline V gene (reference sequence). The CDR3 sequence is CASSQDLSLAGHGKYF. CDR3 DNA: TGTGCCAGCAGCCAGGATCTATCTCTAGCGGGCCATGGGAAGTATTTT.

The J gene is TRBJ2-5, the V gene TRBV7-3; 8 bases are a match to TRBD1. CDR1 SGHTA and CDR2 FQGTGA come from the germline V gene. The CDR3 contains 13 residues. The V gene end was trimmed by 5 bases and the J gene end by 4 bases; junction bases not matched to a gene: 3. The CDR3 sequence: CASSPDRVETQYF. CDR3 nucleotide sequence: TGTGCCAGCAGCCCGGACAGGGTAGAGACCCAGTACTTC.

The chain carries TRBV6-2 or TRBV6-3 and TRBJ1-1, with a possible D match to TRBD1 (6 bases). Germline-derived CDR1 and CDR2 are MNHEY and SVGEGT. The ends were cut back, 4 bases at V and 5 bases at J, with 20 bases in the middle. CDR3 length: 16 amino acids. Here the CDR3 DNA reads TGTGCCAGCAGTTCCGCCCAGGGGTTACGTCGTACTGAAGCTTTCTTT. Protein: CASSSAQGLRRTEAFF.

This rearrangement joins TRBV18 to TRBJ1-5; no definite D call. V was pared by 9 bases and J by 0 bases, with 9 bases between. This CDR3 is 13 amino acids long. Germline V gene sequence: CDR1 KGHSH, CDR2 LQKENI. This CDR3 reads CASHQASNQPQHF. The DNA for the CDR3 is TGTGCCAGTCATCAGGCTAGCAATCAGCCCCAGCATTTT.

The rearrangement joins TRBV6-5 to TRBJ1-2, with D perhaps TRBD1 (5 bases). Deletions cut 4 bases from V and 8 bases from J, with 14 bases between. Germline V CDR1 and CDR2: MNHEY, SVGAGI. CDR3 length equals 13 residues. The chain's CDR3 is CASSSILQAGYTF. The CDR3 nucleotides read TGTGCCAGCAGTTCAATACTACAGGCCGGCTACACCTTC.

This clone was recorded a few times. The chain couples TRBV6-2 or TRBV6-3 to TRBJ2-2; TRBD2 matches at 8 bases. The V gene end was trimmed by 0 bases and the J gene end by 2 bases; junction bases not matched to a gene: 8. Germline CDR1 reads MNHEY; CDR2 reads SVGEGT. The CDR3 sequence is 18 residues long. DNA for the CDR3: TGTGCCAGCAGTTACTCGAGTCTAGCGGGCTACAACACCGGGGAGCTGTTTTTT. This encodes CASSYSSLAGYNTGELFF.

The CDR3 protein is CASSLALTGSWGYTF. CDR3 bases: TGTGCCAGCAGCTTAGCGTTGACAGGGAGCTGGGGCTACACCTTC. This chain connects TRBV7-2 to TRBJ1-2; 7 nucleotides align to TRBD1. Germline CDR1 reads SGHTA; CDR2 reads FQGNSA. The V gene end was trimmed by 0 bases and the J gene end by 8 bases; junction bases not matched to a gene: 9. The CDR3 covers 15 residues.

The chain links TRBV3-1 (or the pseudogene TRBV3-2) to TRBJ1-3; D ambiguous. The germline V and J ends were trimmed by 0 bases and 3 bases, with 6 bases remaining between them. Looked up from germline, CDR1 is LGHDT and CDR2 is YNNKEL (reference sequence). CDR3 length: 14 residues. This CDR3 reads CASSQDIDGNTIYF. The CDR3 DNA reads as TGTGCCAGCAGCCAAGATATAGATGGAAACACCATATATTTT.

CDR3 region: CSVDQGALSDTEAFF. CDR3 nucleotide sequence: TGCAGCGTTGATCAGGGGGCGTTGTCGGACACTGAAGCTTTCTTT. This chain connects TRBV29-1 to TRBJ1-1; 8 nucleotides align to TRBD1. Trimming took 3 bases from V and 3 from J; bases not matched to a gene: 9. The CDR3 length is 15 residues. The V gene's germline CDR1 is SQVTM and CDR2 ANQGSEA.

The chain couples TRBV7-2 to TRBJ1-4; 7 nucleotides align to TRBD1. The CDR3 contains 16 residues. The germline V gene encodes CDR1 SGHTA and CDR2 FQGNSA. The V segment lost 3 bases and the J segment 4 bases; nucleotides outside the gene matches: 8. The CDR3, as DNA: TGTGCCAGCAGCTTCCCCAGGGGGGCGGGTAATGAAAAACTGTTTTTT. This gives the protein CASSFPRGAGNEKLFF.

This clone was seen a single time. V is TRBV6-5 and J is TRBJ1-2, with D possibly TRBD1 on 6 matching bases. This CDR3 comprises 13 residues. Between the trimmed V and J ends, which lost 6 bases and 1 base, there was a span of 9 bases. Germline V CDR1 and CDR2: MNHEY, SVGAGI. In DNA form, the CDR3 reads TGTGCCAGCAGCAAGGACAGTAACTATGGCTACACCTTC. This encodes CASSKDSNYGYTF.

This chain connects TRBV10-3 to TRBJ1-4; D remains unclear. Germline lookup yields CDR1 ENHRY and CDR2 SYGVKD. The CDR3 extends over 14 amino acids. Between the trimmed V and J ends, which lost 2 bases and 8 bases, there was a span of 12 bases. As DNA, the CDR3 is TGTGCCATCAGTGAGATTGGAGGCGGAGAAAAACTGTTTTTT. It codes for CAISEIGGGEKLFF.

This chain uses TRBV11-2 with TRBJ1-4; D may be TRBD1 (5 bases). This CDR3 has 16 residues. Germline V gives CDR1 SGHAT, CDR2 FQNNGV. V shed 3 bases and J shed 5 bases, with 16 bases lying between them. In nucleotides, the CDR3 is TGTGCCAGCAGCTTCGGTAAAGGACATACAAATGAAAAACTGTTTTTT. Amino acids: CASSFGKGHTNEKLFF.

CDR3 in DNA: TGTGCCAGCAGCGCCCCCGGGACAGGGATGGAGACCCAGTACTTC. The encoded protein is CASSAPGTGMETQYF. The gene calls are TRBV9 and TRBJ2-5; the match to TRBD1 covers 9 bases. With 3 bases clipped from V and 5 bases from J, the junction kept 8 bases outside the gene matches. This CDR3 region has 15 residues. Germline-derived CDR1 and CDR2 are SGDLS and YYNGEE.

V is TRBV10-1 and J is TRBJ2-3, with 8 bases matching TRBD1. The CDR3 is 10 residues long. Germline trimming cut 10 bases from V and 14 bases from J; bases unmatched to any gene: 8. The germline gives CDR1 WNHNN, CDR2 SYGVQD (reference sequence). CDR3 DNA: TGCGCCATCCAGGGGGCCTGTCGGTATTTT. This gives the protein CAIQGACRYF.

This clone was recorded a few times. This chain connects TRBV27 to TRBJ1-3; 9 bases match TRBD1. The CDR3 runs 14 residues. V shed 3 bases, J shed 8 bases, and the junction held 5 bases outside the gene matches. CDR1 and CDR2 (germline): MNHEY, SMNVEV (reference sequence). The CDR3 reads CASSFNRGQDTIYF. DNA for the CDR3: TGTGCCAGCAGTTTCAACAGGGGGCAGGACACCATATATTTT.

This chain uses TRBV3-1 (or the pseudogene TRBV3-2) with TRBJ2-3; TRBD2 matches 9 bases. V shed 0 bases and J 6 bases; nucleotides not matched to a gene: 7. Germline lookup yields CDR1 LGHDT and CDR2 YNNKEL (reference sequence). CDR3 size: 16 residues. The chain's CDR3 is CASSQDRVAGADTQYF. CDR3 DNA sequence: TGTGCCAGCAGCCAAGATCGGGTAGCGGGGGCTGATACGCAGTATTTT.

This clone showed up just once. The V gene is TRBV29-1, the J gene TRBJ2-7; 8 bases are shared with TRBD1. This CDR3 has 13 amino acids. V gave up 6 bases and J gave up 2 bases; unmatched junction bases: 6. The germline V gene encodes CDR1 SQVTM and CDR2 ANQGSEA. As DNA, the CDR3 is TGCAGCGTGGCGGGACAGGCCACCTACGAGCAGTACTTC. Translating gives CSVAGQATYEQYF.

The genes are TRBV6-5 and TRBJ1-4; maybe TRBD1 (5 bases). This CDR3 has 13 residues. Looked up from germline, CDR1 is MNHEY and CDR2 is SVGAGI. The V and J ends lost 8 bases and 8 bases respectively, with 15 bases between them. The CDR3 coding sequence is TGTGCCAGCCAGCAGGGTGTGGGAGAAAAACTGTTTTTT. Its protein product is CASQQGVGEKLFF.

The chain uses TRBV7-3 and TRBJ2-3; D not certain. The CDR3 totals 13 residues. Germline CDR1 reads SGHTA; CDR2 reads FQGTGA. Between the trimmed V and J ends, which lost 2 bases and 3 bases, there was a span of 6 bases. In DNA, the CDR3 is TGTGCCAGCAGCTTAGTCGGGACAGATACGCAGTATTTT. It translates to CASSLVGTDTQYF.

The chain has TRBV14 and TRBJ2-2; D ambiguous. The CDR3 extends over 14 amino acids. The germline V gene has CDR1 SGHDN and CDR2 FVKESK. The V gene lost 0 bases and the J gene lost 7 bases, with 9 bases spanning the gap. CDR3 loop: CASSQDRWYGELFF. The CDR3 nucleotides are TGTGCCAGCAGCCAAGATCGGTGGTACGGGGAGCTGTTTTTT.

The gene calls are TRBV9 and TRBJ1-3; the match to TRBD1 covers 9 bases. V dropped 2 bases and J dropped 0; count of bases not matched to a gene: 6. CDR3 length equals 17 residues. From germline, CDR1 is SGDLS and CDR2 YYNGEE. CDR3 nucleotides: TGTGCCAGCAGCGTTAAAGGGACAGGGACCTCTGGAAACACCATATATTTT. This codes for CASSVKGTGTSGNTIYF. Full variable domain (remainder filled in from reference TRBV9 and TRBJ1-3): DSGVTQTPKHLITATGQRVTLRCSPRSGDLSVYWYQQSLDQGLQFLIQYYNGEERAKGNILERFSAQQFPDLHSELNLSSLELGDSALYFCASSVKGTGTSGNTIYFGEGSWLTVV.